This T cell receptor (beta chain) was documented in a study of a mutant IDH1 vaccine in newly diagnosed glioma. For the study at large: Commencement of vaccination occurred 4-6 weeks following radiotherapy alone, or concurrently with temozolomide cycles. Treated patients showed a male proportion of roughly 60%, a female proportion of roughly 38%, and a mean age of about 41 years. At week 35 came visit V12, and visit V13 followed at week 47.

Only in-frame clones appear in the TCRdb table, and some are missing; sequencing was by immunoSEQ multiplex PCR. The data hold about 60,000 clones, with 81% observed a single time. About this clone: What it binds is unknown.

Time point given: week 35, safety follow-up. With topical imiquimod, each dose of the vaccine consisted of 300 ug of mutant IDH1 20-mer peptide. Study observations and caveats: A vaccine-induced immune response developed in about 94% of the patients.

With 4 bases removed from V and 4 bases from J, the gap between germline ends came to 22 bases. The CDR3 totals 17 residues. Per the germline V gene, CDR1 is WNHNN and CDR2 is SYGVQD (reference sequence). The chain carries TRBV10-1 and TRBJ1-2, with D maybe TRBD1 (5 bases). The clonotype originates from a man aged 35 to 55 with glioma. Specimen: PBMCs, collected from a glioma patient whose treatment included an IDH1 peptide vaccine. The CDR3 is CASSALVFFRGSYGYTF. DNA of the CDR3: TGCGCCAGCAGTGCCCTGGTGTTCTTTAGGGGAAGCTATGGCTACACCTTC.